This T cell receptor (beta chain) derives from a study of OX40 agonist ivuxolimab in advanced cancers. Patients with a history of autoimmune disease or on systemic immunosuppression were excluded. The ends were cut back, 2 bases at V and 6 bases at J, with 11 bases in the middle. The CDR3 has 14 amino acids. CDR1 is KGHSH, CDR2 LQKENI, per germline. Some clones are missing from TCRdb's copy, which holds only in-frame ones; the method was immunoSEQ multiplex PCR. The sample holds tens of thousands of clones, around four fifths seen once. The starting material was CD4+ or CD8+ T cells sorted from blood, obtained in a trial of the OX40 agonist ivuxolimab. The V gene is TRBV18, the J gene TRBJ1-5; a weak D match, TRBD1 (5 bases). The receptor comes from an adult with an advanced solid tumor such as melanoma, head and neck, liver or kidney cancer. The CDR3 sequence: CASSPEQGGQPQHF. The DNA for the CDR3 is TGTGCCAGCTCACCAGAGCAGGGAGGTCAGCCCCAGCATTTT.